The rows below give T cell receptor beta chains drawn from one sample of a study of graft-versus-host responses after intestinal transplantation. Their antigens remain unidentified. The repertoire was sequenced with immunoSEQ multiplex PCR; TCRdb's copy has only in-frame clones and lacks some. The sample consists of 130,000 to 150,000 clones, about 93% of them appearing once. The source was unstimulated CD4+ T cells sorted from spleen or lymph node cells, collected before intestinal transplant. Every receptor here comes from a human donor who received an intestinal transplant. The CDR3 runs from the conserved cysteine through the conserved F or W. The D gene is left open where the match is weak. Size values are once, few and many counts, or a class for expanded clones, and some rows have none.

D gene	CDR3 length	J gene	clone size	V gene	CDR3 protein	CDR3 DNA
TRBD1	16	TRBJ1-3	-	TRBV4-2	CASSQGAGQPGNTIYF	TGTGCCAGCAGCCAAGGGGCGGGACAGCCTGGAAACACCATATATTTT
-	13	TRBJ2-7	-	TRBV19	CASSIGVAGEQYF	TGTGCCAGTAGTATTGGAGTAGCCGGCGAGCAGTACTTC
-	15	TRBJ2-7	-	TRBV27	CASSFRTPLLGEQYF	TGTGCCAGCAGTTTCCGGACCCCCCTTCTAGGCGAGCAGTACTTC
-	15	TRBJ1-4	-	TRBV5-5	CASSLESATNEKLFF	TGTGCCAGCAGCTTGGAATCAGCAACTAATGAAAAACTGTTTTTT
TRBD2	16	TRBJ2-4	-	TRBV15	CATSRDFGLAGNIQYF	TGTGCCACCAGCAGAGATTTCGGACTAGCGGGAAACATTCAGTACTTC
-	13	TRBJ2-2	-	TRBV6-1	CASSYYRDGELFF	TGTGCCAGCAGTTATTACAGGGACGGGGAGCTGTTTTTT
-	16	TRBJ2-4	-	TRBV19	CASRPSVPGAKNIQYF	TGTGCCAGTAGACCATCGGTCCCGGGAGCCAAAAACATTCAGTACTTC
TRBD1	14	TRBJ1-1	-	TRBV9	CASSEDRVGTEAFF	TGTGCCAGCAGCGAGGACAGGGTTGGCACTGAAGCTTTCTTT
TRBD1	16	TRBJ2-7	-	TRBV10-3	CAISGRTGTGSYEQYF	TGTGCCATCAGTGGGCGAACCGGGACAGGGTCCTACGAGCAGTACTTC
TRBD1	13	TRBJ2-7	-	TRBV9	CASSRTGGYEQYF	TGTGCCAGCTCACGGACAGGGGGCTACGAGCAGTACTTC
-	16	TRBJ2-7	-	TRBV18	CASSPKQAHPYYEQYF	TGTGCCAGCTCACCGAAACAGGCTCACCCATACTACGAGCAGTACTTC
-	15	TRBJ1-5	-	TRBV5-1	CASSIAGNSNQPQHF	TGCGCCAGCAGCATAGCAGGGAATAGCAATCAGCCCCAGCATTTT
-	14	TRBJ1-3	-	TRBV28	CASSLQGSGNTIYF	TGTGCCAGCAGTTTGCAGGGATCTGGAAACACCATATATTTT
-	13	TRBJ2-2	-	TRBV7-7	CASSLSSTGELFF	TGTGCCAGCAGCTTAAGTTCGACCGGGGAGCTGTTTTTT
-	13	TRBJ2-1	once	TRBV6-6	CASTLSLYNEQFF	TGTGCCAGCACCCTGTCTTTATACAATGAGCAGTTCTTC
-	12	TRBJ2-1	-	TRBV12-5	CASSPQGSEQFF	TGTGCTAGTTCCCCGCAGGGCAGTGAGCAGTTCTTC
-	19	TRBJ1-5	-	TRBV5-6	CASSSSGTGRQSSNQPQHF	TGTGCCAGCAGCTCGTCCGGAACAGGGAGACAGAGCAGCAATCAGCCCCAGCATTTT
TRBD2	14	TRBJ2-1	once	TRBV2	CASRPAGVPNEQFF	TGTGCCAGCAGGCCAGCGGGAGTCCCGAATGAGCAGTTCTTC